One sample yielded the 3 T cell receptor beta chains listed below, sequenced in a study of neurological immune-mediated disorders. TCRdb re-derived calls from the 5' RACE reads in MiXCR, one entry per CDR3 protein. The table records fewer than 20,000 distinct CDR3 sequences, roughly 15% of them present only once. Sample: PBMCs. These TCRs come from a man aged 55 to 70 with HTLV-1-associated myelopathy (HAM/TSP).

This clonotype is categorized as medium-sized. The chain is built from TRBV27 and TRBJ1-4, with TRBD1 matching 7 bases. The CDR3 covers 14 residues. V shed 6 bases, J shed 10 bases, and the junction held 11 bases outside the gene matches. The germline V gene has CDR1 MNHEY and CDR2 SMNVEV (reference sequence). The CDR3 DNA reads as TGTGCCAGCAGCTTCGGCAGGGGGGATGGAAAACTGTTTTTT. It yields the protein CASSFGRGDGKLFF.

There are many counts of this clonotype. The rearrangement links TRBV5-6 to TRBJ2-5; D is perhaps TRBD1 or TRBD2 (5 bases each). Germline assignment: CDR1 SGHDT and CDR2 YYEEEE. The CDR3 spans 14 residues. V was trimmed by 1 base and J by 0 bases, leaving 7 bases between them. The CDR3 sequence is CASSLRDHQETQYF. The CDR3 nucleotides are TGTGCCAGCAGCTTGAGGGACCACCAAGAGACCCAGTACTTC. Together with reference TRBV5-6 and TRBJ2-5, the CDR3 gives the full variable domain: DAGVTQSPTHLIKTRGQQVTLRCSPKSGHDTVSWYQQALGQGPQFIFQYYEEEERQRGNFPDRFSGHQFPNYSSELNVNALLLGDSALYLCASSLRDHQETQYFGPGTRLLVL.

This clonotype was seen many times. The CDR3 loop reads CSVVTGGAGDYTF. The DNA of the CDR3 is TGCAGCGTCGTGACGGGGGGCGCGGGTGACTACACCTTC. V usage is TRBV29-1 and J usage is TRBJ1-2, with D possibly TRBD1 on 6 matching bases. V lost 6 bases, J lost 10 bases, and 21 bases lay in between. The CDR3 totals 13 residues. CDR1 is SQVTM, CDR2 ANQGSEA, per germline.